This T cell receptor (beta chain) was found in a study of beta chain features in type 1 diabetes. Germline V gene lookup returns CDR1 SGDLS and CDR2 YYNGEE. V lost 0 bases and J lost 5; bases outside the gene matches: 6. The CDR3 sequence is 15 residues long. The authors obtained over 95% purity in all sorted populations. Expressed TCRB transcripts were sequenced, since all the RNA that had been isolated was reverse transcribed. Roughly 3.6 million reads per sample on average were obtained from naive, central memory and regulatory T cell samples. Measured with immunoSEQ multiplex PCR; TCRdb has only the in-frame clones, and not every one. The sample carries fewer than 350,000 clones, approximately 15% recorded once. Of note for this clone: As yet, its antigen is unknown.

Study observations and caveats: For cells with high TCR expression, cDNA sequencing could yield over-representation. VDJ junctions from type 1 diabetes patients carried fewer insertions and larger deletions. All four CD4+ subsets of Type 1 diabetes patients contained TCRB CDR3s that were moderately but significantly shorter.

The source of this sequence is a man aged 18 to 30 with type 1 diabetes. Sequencing used naive CD4+ T cells from blood. The gene calls are TRBV9 and TRBJ1-2, with 8 bases aligning to TRBD1. CDR3 nucleotide sequence: TGTGCCAGCAGCGTAGTGGGACAGGTCCCTTATGGCTACACCTTC. Translation: CASSVVGQVPYGYTF. The full variable domain, its missing parts supplied by reference TRBV9 and TRBJ1-2, is DSGVTQTPKHLITATGQRVTLRCSPRSGDLSVYWYQQSLDQGLQFLIQYYNGEERAKGNILERFSAQQFPDLHSELNLSSLELGDSALYFCASSVVGQVPYGYTFGSGTRLTVV.